This T cell receptor beta chain comes out of a study of beta chain features in type 1 diabetes. For the study at large: Across the samples, 90 million to 120 million sorted cells were examined in total.

One heparinised blood draw averaging about 110 mL was given by each donor. The CDR3 spans 14 residues. V lost 2 bases, J lost 1 base, and 9 bases lay in between. The germline V gene has CDR1 SGHRS and CDR2 YFSETQ. Reverse transcription of all isolated RNA meant that expressed TCRB transcripts were sequenced. Sequencing was performed with immunoSEQ multiplex PCR; in TCRdb, only in-frame clones are kept and a portion is missing. The sample contains tens of thousands of clones, roughly two thirds of which appear only once. The sequenced sample consisted of Tregs from blood. This chain uses TRBV5-1 with TRBJ1-1, with D possibly matching TRBD1 (5 bases). This TCR derives from a woman aged 40 to 50 in good health. The CDR3 sequence: CASSFKGQNTEAFF. CDR3 coding DNA: TGCGCCAGCAGCTTCAAGGGGCAGAACACTGAAGCTTTCTTT.